This is a list of T cell receptor beta chains from one sample in a study of T cell responses to AZD1222 COVID-19 vaccine. Data came from immunoSEQ multiplex PCR; TCRdb stores just in-frame clones and leaves some out. There are over 150,000 clones in the sample; about 91% occur only once, and around 10% lies in the top ten. The material sequenced was peripheral blood, taken 28 days after the second AZD1222 dose. The receptors shown here come from an adult who received the AZD1222 COVID-19 vaccine. The CDR3 runs from the conserved cysteine through the conserved F or W. The D gene is left open where the match is weak. Only part of the rows carry a size: once, few, many, or a class if the clone is expanded.

clone_size: .
d_call: .
cdr3_length: 12
j_call: TRBJ2-1
v_call: TRBV30
cdr3_nt: TGTGCCTGGAACAGGGCAGGGTATGAGCAGTTCTTC
cdr3_aa: CAWNRAGYEQFF

clone_size: .
d_call: TRBD1
cdr3_length: 14
j_call: TRBJ1-6
v_call: TRBV3-1/TRBV3-2
cdr3_nt: TGTGCCAGCAGCCGCGACAGGGAGTTTTCACCCCTCCACTTT
cdr3_aa: CASSRDREFSPLHF

clone_size: once
d_call: TRBD1
cdr3_length: 15
j_call: TRBJ1-1
v_call: TRBV2
cdr3_nt: TGTGCCAGCAGTGAAAGAGAGACAGGGAAGACTGAAGCTTTCTTT
cdr3_aa: CASSERETGKTEAFF

clone_size: .
d_call: .
cdr3_length: 14
j_call: TRBJ1-2
v_call: TRBV7-8
cdr3_nt: TGTGCCAGCAGCTTAGTCGGATTAGGCTATGGCTACACCTTC
cdr3_aa: CASSLVGLGYGYTF

clone_size: .
d_call: .
cdr3_length: 12
j_call: TRBJ2-7
v_call: TRBV18
cdr3_nt: TGTGCCAGCTCACCGAGTACCTACGAGCAGTACTTC
cdr3_aa: CASSPSTYEQYF

clone_size: .
d_call: .
cdr3_length: 14
j_call: TRBJ1-1
v_call: TRBV5-1
cdr3_nt: TGCGCCAGCAGCTCGAGAGACGGGAAGGATGAAGCTTTCTTT
cdr3_aa: CASSSRDGKDEAFF

clone_size: .
d_call: .
cdr3_length: 11
j_call: TRBJ1-1
v_call: TRBV21-1
cdr3_nt: TGTGCCAGCAGGACGGACCCTGAAGCTTTCTTT
cdr3_aa: CASRTDPEAFF

clone_size: .
d_call: .
cdr3_length: 16
j_call: TRBJ1-1
v_call: TRBV5-5
cdr3_nt: TGTGCCAGCAGCTTGCAAGACCCCGGGGGGTGGACTGAAGCTTTCTTT
cdr3_aa: CASSLQDPGGWTEAFF

clone_size: .
d_call: .
cdr3_length: 15
j_call: TRBJ1-1
v_call: TRBV5-1
cdr3_nt: TGCGCCAGCAGCTTGGCTATGGCGTCGAACACTGAAGCTTTCTTT
cdr3_aa: CASSLAMASNTEAFF

clone_size: .
d_call: .
cdr3_length: 14
j_call: TRBJ1-4
v_call: TRBV5-1
cdr3_nt: TGCGCCAGCAGCTTAGTAACAACTAATGAAAAACTGTTTTTT
cdr3_aa: CASSLVTTNEKLFF

clone_size: .
d_call: .
cdr3_length: 14
j_call: TRBJ2-7
v_call: TRBV29-1
cdr3_nt: TGCAGCGTTATCCTCTGGGATAGCTCCTACGAGCAGTACTTC
cdr3_aa: CSVILWDSSYEQYF

clone_size: .
d_call: .
cdr3_length: 16
j_call: TRBJ2-1
v_call: TRBV27
cdr3_nt: TGTGCCAGCAGTCAACGTCGACAGAGCTCCTACAATGAGCAGTTCTTC
cdr3_aa: CASSQRRQSSYNEQFF

clone_size: .
d_call: TRBD1
cdr3_length: 13
j_call: TRBJ1-1
v_call: TRBV6-5
cdr3_nt: TGTGCCAGCAACACAGGGGGTCTCACTGAAGCTTTCTTT
cdr3_aa: CASNTGGLTEAFF